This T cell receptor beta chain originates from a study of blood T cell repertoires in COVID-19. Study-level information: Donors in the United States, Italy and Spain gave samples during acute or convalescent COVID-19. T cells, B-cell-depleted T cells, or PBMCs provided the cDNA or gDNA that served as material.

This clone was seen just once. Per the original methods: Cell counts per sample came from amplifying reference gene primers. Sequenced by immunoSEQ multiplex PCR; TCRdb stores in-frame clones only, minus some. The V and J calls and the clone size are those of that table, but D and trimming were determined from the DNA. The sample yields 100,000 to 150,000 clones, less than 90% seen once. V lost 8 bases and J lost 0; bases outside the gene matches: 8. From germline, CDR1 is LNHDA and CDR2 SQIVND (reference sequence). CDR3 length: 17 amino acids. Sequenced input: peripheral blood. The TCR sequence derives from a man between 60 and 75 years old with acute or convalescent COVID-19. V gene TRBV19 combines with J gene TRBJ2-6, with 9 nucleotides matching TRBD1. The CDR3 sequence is CASQSGTGPSGANVLTF. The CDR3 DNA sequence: TGTGCCAGTCAATCCGGGACAGGGCCCTCTGGGGCCAACGTCCTGACTTTC.